This passage covers 17 T cell receptor beta chains from one sample sequenced in a study of PD-1 blockade in classical Hodgkin lymphoma. Exposure to brentuximab vedotin varied, and each patient had relapsed following autologous stem cell transplantation. The protocol was immunoSEQ multiplex PCR, while the TCRdb copy is restricted to in-frame clones and leaves out a portion. In the table there are 6,000 to 8,500 clones, roughly four fifths of which are singletons. Specimen: peripheral blood mononuclear cells (PBMCs), collected before the second cycle of nivolumab. Receptors originate from a human donor with classical Hodgkin lymphoma.

The sample holds one count of this clone. This rearrangement joins TRBV19 to TRBJ2-1; D call uncertain. Germline-derived CDR1 and CDR2 are LNHDA and SQIVND (reference sequence). This CDR3 is 14 amino acids long. Trimming cost V 3 bases and J 4 bases, with 10 bases left between them. The CDR3 loop is CASSMESGYNEQFF. The CDR3 region has the DNA TGTGCCAGTAGTATGGAGTCCGGATACAATGAGCAGTTCTTC.

CDR3 in amino acids: CSVEPQGGEKLFF. CDR3 DNA: TGCAGCGTTGAACCACAGGGTGGTGAAAAACTGTTTTTT. The chain joins TRBV29-1 to TRBJ1-4, with D possibly TRBD1 on 6 matching bases. Trimming cost V 2 bases and J 7 bases, with 11 bases left between them. The CDR3 sequence is 13 residues long. CDR1 is SQVTM and CDR2 is ANQGSEA in the germline V gene.

Only a few counts were recorded for this clone. The chain recombines TRBV4-2 with TRBJ2-7; D unresolved. Trimming left V 4 bases short and J 0 bases short, with 4 bases between. The CDR3 consists of 12 residues. CDR1 LGHNA and CDR2 YNFKEQ come from the germline V gene. CDR3 in DNA: TGTGCCAGCAGCCCTGACTCCTACGAGCAGTACTTC. Translation: CASSPDSYEQYF.

Remarks on this clone: The CDR3 does not close with the conserved phenylalanine or tryptophan, likely indicating a read error. The chain has TRBV28 and TRBJ1-2, with D hard to call. There are 17 residues in the CDR3. Trimming removed 8 bases from V and 0 bases from J, with 22 bases in between. Germline-derived CDR1 and CDR2 are MDHEN and SYDVKM. DNA of the CDR3: TGTGCCAGCCGACCCACCGCGGGGTTCCGAGCTAACTATGGCTACACCCTC. Translated, it gives CASRPTAGFRANYGYTL.

The chain couples TRBV2 to TRBJ2-7; 11 positions match TRBD1. The CDR3 loop spans 14 amino acids. The germline V gene has CDR1 SNHLY and CDR2 FYNNEI. With 8 bases clipped from V and 7 bases from J, the junction kept 10 bases outside the gene matches. CDR3 DNA sequence: TGTGCCAGCGCCGGGACAGGGGGTCTCGAAGAGCAGTACTTC. Residues: CASAGTGGLEEQYF.

The chain links TRBV6-1 to TRBJ1-3; perhaps TRBD1 as D (5 bases). The CDR3 length is 15 residues. The V gene's germline CDR1 is MNHNS and CDR2 SASEGT. Trimming shortened V by 11 bases and J by 2 bases, and 19 bases separated the two germline ends. This CDR3 reads CASSGGNIPGNTIYF. DNA of the CDR3: TGTGCCTCGTCTGGGGGTAATATCCCTGGAAACACCATATATTTT.

This clone occurred once. The gene calls are TRBV6-6 and TRBJ2-7, with a weak D call TRBD2 (7 bases). Germline CDR1 MNHNY, CDR2 SVGAGI (reference sequence). V gave up 8 bases and J gave up 3 bases, with 11 bases separating them. This CDR3 is 12 amino acids long. The CDR3 nucleotides are TGTGCCAGCGCGGGGGCCAACTACGAGCAGTACTTC. It encodes CASAGANYEQYF.

This clone appeared once. The rearrangement uses TRBV5-1 and TRBJ2-2, with TRBD1 matching 7 bases. CDR3 length equals 14 residues. The V and J ends lost 3 bases and 5 bases, in that order; junction bases with no gene match: 4. The germline V gene encodes CDR1 SGHRS and CDR2 YFSETQ. DNA for the CDR3: TGCGCCAGCAGCTGGACAGGACCTACCGGGGAGCTGTTTTTT. It translates to CASSWTGPTGELFF.

This clone showed up just a few times. The chain employs TRBV5-1 and TRBJ1-2; weak D call: TRBD1 (5 bases). The germline CDR1 and CDR2 sequences are SGHRS and YFSETQ. The CDR3 has 15 amino acids. V lost 4 bases and J lost 2, with 15 bases in between. CDR3 protein: CASSPWGGGNYGYTF. The CDR3 DNA reads TGCGCCAGCAGCCCCTGGGGGGGAGGCAACTATGGCTACACCTTC.

This chain links TRBV7-2 with TRBJ2-2; 8 bases map to TRBD2. This CDR3 contains 16 residues. The junction had 7 bases not matched to a gene; V was cut back by 4 bases and J by 3 bases. The germline CDR1 and CDR2 sequences are SGHTA and FQGNSA. CDR3 coding DNA: TGTGCCAGCAGCTGGGCGGGAGGCCGGGACACCGGGGAGCTGTTTTTT. Protein product: CASSWAGGRDTGELFF.

The chain joins TRBV19 to TRBJ2-7; D remains ambiguous. The CDR3 has 14 amino acids. Trimming removed 3 bases from V and 4 bases from J, with 13 bases in between. Germline CDR1 and CDR2: LNHDA and SQIVND (reference sequence). CDR3 in amino acids: CASSIYGEGYEQYF. For the CDR3, the DNA is TGTGCCAGTAGTATCTATGGGGAAGGGTACGAGCAGTACTTC. Full variable domain (outside the CDR3, taken from reference TRBV19 and TRBJ2-7): DGGITQSPKYLFRKEGQNVTLSCEQNLNHDAMYWYRQDPGQGLRLIYYSQIVNDFQKGDIAEGYSVSREKKESFPLTVTSAQKNPTAFYLCASSIYGEGYEQYFGPGTRLTVT.

This clone was recorded once. The rearrangement links TRBV7-2 to TRBJ2-5, with D unclear. Trimming left V 2 bases short and J 0 bases short, with 10 bases between. The germline V gene has CDR1 SGHTA and CDR2 FQGNSA. This CDR3 has 15 amino acids. DNA for the CDR3: TGTGCCAGCAGCTTATTCGGTGGAAACCAAGAGACCCAGTACTTC. Protein product: CASSLFGGNQETQYF.

The genes are TRBV29-1 and TRBJ2-2; 9 bases are shared with TRBD2. CDR3 length: 12 residues. J lost 6 bases, V lost 6 bases, and 2 bases had no gene match. Germline lookup yields CDR1 SQVTM and CDR2 ANQGSEA. As DNA, the CDR3 is TGCAGCGTGGGGACTAGCCCCGGGGAGCTGTTTTTT. Translated: CSVGTSPGELFF.

This clone was detected once. The V and J genes are TRBV7-2 and TRBJ2-6, with D perhaps TRBD1 (6 bases). Germline V gene lookup returns CDR1 SGHTA and CDR2 FQGNSA. Trimming pared 6 bases from V and 2 bases from J, leaving 11 bases between. CDR3 size: 15 residues. The CDR3 loop reads CASRLTGPGANVLTF. As DNA, the CDR3 is TGTGCCAGCAGGCTAACAGGGCCTGGGGCCAACGTCCTGACTTTC.

The table lists this clone with a few counts. The V call is TRBV28, the J call TRBJ2-7; TRBD2 aligns across 9 bases. Germline V gives CDR1 MDHEN, CDR2 SYDVKM. This CDR3 is 16 amino acids long. V shed 4 bases and J 7 bases; nucleotides not matched to a gene: 14. CDR3 region: CASSSNLAGRRWEQYF. CDR3 DNA sequence: TGTGCCAGCAGTTCCAACCTAGCGGGACGGCGGTGGGAGCAGTACTTC.

The chain combines TRBV11-2 with TRBJ2-5; 9 bases are shared with TRBD2. V lost 4 bases, J lost 4 bases, and 7 bases stayed unmatched. Per the germline V gene, CDR1 is SGHAT and CDR2 is FQNNGV. CDR3 length: 15 amino acids. Here the CDR3 reads CASSSGLAIPETQYF. The CDR3 coding sequence is TGTGCCAGCAGCTCCGGACTAGCGATCCCAGAGACCCAGTACTTC.

The chain has TRBV5-5 and TRBJ1-5; 7 bases agree with TRBD1. V shed 4 bases, J shed 9 bases, and the junction held 13 bases outside the gene matches. CDR1 and CDR2 (germline): SGHKS, YYEKEE (reference sequence). CDR3 length: 15 residues. In DNA form, the CDR3 reads TGTGCCAGCAGCCTTCTTGGACAGGCCGAGGGGCCCCAGCATTTT. Translation gives CASSLLGQAEGPQHF.